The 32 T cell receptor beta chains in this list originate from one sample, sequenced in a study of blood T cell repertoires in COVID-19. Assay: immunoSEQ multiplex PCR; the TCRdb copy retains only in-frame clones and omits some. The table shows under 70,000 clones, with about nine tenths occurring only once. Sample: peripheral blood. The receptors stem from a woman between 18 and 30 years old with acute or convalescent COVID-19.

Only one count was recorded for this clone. The CDR3 here is CASSSWDRGLEGELFF. The CDR3, as DNA: TGTGCCAGCAGTTCCTGGGACAGGGGGCTGGAGGGGGAGCTGTTTTTT. This chain uses TRBV28 with TRBJ2-2; 12 bases align to TRBD1. This CDR3 is built from 16 residues. V was clipped by 4 bases and J by 8 bases; unmatched bases: 8. Germline loops: CDR1 MDHEN, CDR2 SYDVKM.

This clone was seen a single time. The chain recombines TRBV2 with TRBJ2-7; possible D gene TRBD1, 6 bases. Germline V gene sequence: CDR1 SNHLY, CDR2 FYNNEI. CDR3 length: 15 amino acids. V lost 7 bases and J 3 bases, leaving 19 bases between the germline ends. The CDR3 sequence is CASKLSGQGYYEQYF. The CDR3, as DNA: TGTGCCAGCAAGTTAAGTGGGCAGGGGTACTACGAGCAGTACTTC. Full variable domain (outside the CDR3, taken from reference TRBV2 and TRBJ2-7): EPEVTQTPSHQVTQMGQEVILRCVPISNHLYFYWYRQILGQKVEFLVSFYNNEISEKSEIFDDQFSVERPDGSNFTLKIRSTKLEDSAMYFCASKLSGQGYYEQYFGPGTRLTVT.

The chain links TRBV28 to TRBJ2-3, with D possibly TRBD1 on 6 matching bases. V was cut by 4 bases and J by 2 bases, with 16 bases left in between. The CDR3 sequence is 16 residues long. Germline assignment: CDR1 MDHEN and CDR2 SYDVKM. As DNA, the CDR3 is TGTGCCAGCAGTTCCAGGGGTTCTCGGTACACAGATACGCAGTATTTT. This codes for CASSSRGSRYTDTQYF.

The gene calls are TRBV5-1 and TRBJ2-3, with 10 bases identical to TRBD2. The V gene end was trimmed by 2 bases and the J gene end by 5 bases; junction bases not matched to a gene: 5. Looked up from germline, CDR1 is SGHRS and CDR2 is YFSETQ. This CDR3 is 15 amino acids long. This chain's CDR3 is CASSFLAGAIDTQYF. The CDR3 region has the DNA TGCGCCAGCAGCTTTCTAGCGGGAGCGATAGATACGCAGTATTTT. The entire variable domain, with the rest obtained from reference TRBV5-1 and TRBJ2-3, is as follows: KAGVTQTPRYLIKTRGQQVTLSCSPISGHRSVSWYQQTPGQGLQFLFEYFSETQRNKGNFPGRFSGRQFSNSRSEMNVSTLELGDSALYLCASSFLAGAIDTQYFGPGTRLTVL.

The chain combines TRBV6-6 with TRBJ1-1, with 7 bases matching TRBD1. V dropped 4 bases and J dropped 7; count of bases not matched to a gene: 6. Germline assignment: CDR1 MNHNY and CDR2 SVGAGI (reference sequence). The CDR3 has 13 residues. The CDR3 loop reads CASSSSTGVEAFF. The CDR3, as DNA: TGTGCCAGCAGTTCATCCACAGGGGTTGAAGCTTTCTTT.

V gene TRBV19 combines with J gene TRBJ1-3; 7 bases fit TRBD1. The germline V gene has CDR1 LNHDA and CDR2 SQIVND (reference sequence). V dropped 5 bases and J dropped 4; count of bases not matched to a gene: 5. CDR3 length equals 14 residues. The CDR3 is CASSETGTGNTIYF. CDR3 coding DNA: TGTGCCAGTAGTGAGACAGGGACAGGAAACACCATATATTTT.

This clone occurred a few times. The CDR3 loop reads CASSLGGTVNSPLHF. The CDR3 coding sequence is TGTGCCAGCAGCTTAGGAGGGACAGTAAATTCACCCCTCCACTTT. V gene TRBV7-6 combines with J gene TRBJ1-6; 7 nucleotides align to TRBD1. The ends lost 1 base at V and 7 bases at J; junction bases unmatched: 4. Germline values: CDR1 SGHVS, CDR2 FNYEAQ. The CDR3 has 15 residues.

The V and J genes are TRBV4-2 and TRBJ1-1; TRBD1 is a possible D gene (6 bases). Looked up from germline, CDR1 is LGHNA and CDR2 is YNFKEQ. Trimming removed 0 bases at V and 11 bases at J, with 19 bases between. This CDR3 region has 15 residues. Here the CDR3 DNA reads TGTGCCAGCAGCCAAGATCAAACAGGGTTCGGCGGGGCTTTCTTT. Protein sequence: CASSQDQTGFGGAFF.

CDR3 sequence reads: CASSLSAGGADGYTF. Written as DNA, the CDR3 is TGTGCCAGCAGTTTATCGGCAGGGGGCGCAGATGGCTACACCTTC. The chain couples TRBV27 to TRBJ1-2, with TRBD1 matching over 8 bases. The J segment lost 6 bases and the V segment lost 0 bases, leaving 6 bases of the junction unmatched. Germline CDR1 MNHEY, CDR2 SMNVEV (reference sequence). This CDR3 is built from 15 residues.

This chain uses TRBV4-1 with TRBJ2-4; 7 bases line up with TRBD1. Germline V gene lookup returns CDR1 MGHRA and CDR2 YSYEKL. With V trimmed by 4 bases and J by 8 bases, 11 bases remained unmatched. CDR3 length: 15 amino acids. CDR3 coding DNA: TGCGCCAGCAGCCTCGGTGGTGAGGGGGCGGACATTCAGTACTTC. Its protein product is CASSLGGEGADIQYF.

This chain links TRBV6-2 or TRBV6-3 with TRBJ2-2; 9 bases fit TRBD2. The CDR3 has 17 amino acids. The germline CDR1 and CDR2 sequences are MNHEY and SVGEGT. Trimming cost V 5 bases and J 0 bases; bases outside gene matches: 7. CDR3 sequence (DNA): TGTGCCAGCAGTCAATACTCTAGCGGGGCGAACACCGGGGAGCTGTTTTTT. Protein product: CASSQYSSGANTGELFF.

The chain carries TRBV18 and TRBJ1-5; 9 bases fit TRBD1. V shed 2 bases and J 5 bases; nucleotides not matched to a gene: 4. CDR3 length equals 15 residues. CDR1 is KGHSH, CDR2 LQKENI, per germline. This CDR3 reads CASSPNRGPDQPQHF. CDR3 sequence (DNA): TGTGCCAGCTCACCAAACAGGGGGCCTGATCAGCCCCAGCATTTT.

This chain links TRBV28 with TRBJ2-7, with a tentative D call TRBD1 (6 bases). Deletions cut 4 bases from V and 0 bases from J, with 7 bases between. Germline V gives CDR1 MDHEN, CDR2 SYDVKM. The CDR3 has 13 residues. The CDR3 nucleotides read TGTGCCAGCAGTTGGGACACCTCCTACGAGCAGTACTTC. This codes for CASSWDTSYEQYF.

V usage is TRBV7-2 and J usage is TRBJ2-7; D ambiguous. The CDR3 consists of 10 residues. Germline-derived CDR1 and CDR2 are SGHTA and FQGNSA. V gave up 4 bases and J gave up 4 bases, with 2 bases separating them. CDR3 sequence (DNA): TGTGCCAGCAGCTCTTACGAGCAGTACTTC. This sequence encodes CASSSYEQYF.

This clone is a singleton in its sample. The CDR3 nucleotides read TGCAGTGCTAGTGGACAGGGAAGCCCAAACTATGGCTACACCTTC. It yields the protein CSASGQGSPNYGYTF. V gene TRBV20-1 combines with J gene TRBJ1-2; 8 bases agree with TRBD1. CDR3 length equals 15 residues. V shed 3 bases, J shed 2 bases, and the junction held 8 bases outside the gene matches. Germline loops: CDR1 DFQATT, CDR2 SNEGSKA (reference sequence).

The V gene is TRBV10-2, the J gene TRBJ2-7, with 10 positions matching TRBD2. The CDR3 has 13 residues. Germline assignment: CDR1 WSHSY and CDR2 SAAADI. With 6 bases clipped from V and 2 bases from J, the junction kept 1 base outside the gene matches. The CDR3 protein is CASRLAGAYEQYF. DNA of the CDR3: TGCGCCAGCAGGCTAGCGGGGGCCTACGAGCAGTACTTC.

CDR3 sequence (DNA): TGTGCCAGCAGCTTTTTTGGGACTAGCATTTACAATGAGCAGTTCTTC. Amino acids: CASSFFGTSIYNEQFF. The chain combines TRBV5-6 with TRBJ2-1; 9 bases are a match to TRBD2. Unmatched junction bases numbered 7, after V lost 2 bases and J lost 4 bases. Per the germline V gene, CDR1 is SGHDT and CDR2 is YYEEEE. The length of the CDR3 is 16 residues.

Here the CDR3 reads CASGRPLSDTQYF. CDR3 sequence (DNA): TGTGCCAGCGGCCGTCCCTTATCAGATACGCAGTATTTT. The chain recombines TRBV5-6 with TRBJ2-3; D gene uncertain. This CDR3 has 13 residues. Germline assignment: CDR1 SGHDT and CDR2 YYEEEE. The ends were cut back, 7 bases at V and 4 bases at J, with 13 bases in the middle.

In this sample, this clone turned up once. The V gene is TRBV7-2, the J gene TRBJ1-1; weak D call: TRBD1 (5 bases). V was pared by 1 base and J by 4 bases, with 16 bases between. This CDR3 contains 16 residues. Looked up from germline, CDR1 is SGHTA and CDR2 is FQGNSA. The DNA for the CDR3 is TGTGCCAGCAGCTTAGGGTCAGGGTCTTGGTTCACTGAAGCTTTCTTT. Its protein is CASSLGSGSWFTEAFF.

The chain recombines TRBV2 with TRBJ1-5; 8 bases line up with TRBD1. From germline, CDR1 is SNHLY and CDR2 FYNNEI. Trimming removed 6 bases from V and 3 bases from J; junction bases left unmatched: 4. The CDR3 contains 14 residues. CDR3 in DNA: TGTGCCAGCAGCCGGGACAGGTTCAATCAGCCCCAGCATTTT. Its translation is CASSRDRFNQPQHF.

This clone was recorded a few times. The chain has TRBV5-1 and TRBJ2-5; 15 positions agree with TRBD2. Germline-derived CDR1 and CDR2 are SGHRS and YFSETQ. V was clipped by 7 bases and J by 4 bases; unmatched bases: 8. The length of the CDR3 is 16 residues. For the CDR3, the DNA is TGCGCCAGCGGGACGGGACTAGCGGGAGGTGCAGAGACCCAGTACTTC. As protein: CASGTGLAGGAETQYF.

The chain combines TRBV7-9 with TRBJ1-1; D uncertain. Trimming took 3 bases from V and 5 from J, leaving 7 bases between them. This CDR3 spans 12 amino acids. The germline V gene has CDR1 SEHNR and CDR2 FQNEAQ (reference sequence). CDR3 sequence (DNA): TGTGCCAGCAGCTTTGGGCAGACTGAAGCTTTCTTT. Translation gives CASSFGQTEAFF.

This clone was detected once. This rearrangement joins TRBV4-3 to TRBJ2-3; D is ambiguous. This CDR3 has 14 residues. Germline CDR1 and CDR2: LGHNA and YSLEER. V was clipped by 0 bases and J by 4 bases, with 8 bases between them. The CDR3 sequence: CASSQDGTPDTQYF. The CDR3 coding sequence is TGCGCCAGCAGCCAAGATGGCACCCCAGATACGCAGTATTTT.

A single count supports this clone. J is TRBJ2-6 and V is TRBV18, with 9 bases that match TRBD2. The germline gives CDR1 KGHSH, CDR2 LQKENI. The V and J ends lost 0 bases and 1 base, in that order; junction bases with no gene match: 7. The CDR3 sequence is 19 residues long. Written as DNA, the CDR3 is TGTGCCAGCTCACCACCAGGGCTTAGCGGGAGATCTGGGGCCAACGTCCTGACTTTC. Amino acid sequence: CASSPPGLSGRSGANVLTF.

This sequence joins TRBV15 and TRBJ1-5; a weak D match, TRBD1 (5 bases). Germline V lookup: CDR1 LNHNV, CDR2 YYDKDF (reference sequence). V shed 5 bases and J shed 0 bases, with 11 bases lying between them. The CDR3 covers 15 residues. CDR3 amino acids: CATSWGVGSNQPQHF. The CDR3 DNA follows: TGTGCCACCAGCTGGGGCGTGGGTAGCAATCAGCCCCAGCATTTT.

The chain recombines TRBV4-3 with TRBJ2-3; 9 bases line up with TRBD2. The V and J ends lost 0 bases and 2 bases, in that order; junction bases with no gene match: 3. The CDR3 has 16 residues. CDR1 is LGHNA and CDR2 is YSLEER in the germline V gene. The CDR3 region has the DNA TGCGCCAGCAGCCAAGACCTAGCGGGGCTCACAGATACGCAGTATTTT. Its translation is CASSQDLAGLTDTQYF.

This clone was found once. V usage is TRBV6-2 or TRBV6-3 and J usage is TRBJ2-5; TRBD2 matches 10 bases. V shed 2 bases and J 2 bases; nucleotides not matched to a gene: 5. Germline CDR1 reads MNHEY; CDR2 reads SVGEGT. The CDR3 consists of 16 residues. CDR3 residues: CASSYRSGGGQETQYF. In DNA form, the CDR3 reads TGTGCCAGCAGTTACAGGAGCGGGGGGGGACAAGAGACCCAGTACTTC.

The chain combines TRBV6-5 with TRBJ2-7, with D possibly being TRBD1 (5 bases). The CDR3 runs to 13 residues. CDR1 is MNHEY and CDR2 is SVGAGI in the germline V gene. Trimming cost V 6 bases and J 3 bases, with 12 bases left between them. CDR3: CASRKGLGYEQYF. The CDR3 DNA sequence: TGTGCCAGCAGGAAGGGGTTGGGCTACGAGCAGTACTTC.

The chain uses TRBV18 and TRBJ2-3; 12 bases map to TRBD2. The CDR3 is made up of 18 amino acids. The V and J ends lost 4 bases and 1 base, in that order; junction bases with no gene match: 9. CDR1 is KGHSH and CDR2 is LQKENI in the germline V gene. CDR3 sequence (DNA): TGTGCCAGCTCACTACAACAACTAGCGGGGGGCCGCACAGATACGCAGTATTTT. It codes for CASSLQQLAGGRTDTQYF.

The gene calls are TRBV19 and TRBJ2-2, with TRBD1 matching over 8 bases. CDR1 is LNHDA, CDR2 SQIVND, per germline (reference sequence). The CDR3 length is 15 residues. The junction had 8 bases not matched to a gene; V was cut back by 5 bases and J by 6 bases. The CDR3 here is CASSFSQGAAGELFF. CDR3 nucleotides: TGTGCCAGTAGTTTTAGCCAGGGGGCGGCCGGGGAGCTGTTTTTT.

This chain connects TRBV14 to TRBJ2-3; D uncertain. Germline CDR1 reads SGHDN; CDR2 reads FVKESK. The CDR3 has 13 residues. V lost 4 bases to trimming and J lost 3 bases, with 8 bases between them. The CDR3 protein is CASSPELTDTQYF. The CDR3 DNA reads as TGTGCCAGCAGCCCCGAGTTAACAGATACGCAGTATTTT.

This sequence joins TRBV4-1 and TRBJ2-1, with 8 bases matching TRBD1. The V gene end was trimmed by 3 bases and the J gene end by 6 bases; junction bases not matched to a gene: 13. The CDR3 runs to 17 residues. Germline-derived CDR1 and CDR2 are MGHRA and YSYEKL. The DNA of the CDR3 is TGCGCCAGCAGCCAGAACAGGGGGACTGGCGCAGGCAATGAGCAGTTCTTC. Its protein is CASSQNRGTGAGNEQFF.